The entry that follows covers one T cell receptor (beta chain) sequence. These data belong to a study of control samples from healthy donors and cancer patients. V was trimmed by 0 bases and J by 3 bases, leaving 4 bases between them. Germline CDR1 SGHDT, CDR2 YYEEEE. This CDR3 is 13 amino acids long. Assay: immunoSEQ multiplex PCR; the TCRdb copy retains only in-frame clones and omits some. The sample lists around 49,000 clones; about 92% were seen once. The gene calls are TRBV5-6 and TRBJ2-1, with D unclear. Material: PBMCs. The TCR was taken from a man aged 35 to 55 with colorectal cancer. For the CDR3, the DNA is TGTGCCAGCAGCTTGGACGACTACAATGAGCAGTTCTTC. Its protein is CASSLDDYNEQFF.